This paragraph covers one T cell receptor beta chain sequence. The antigen it binds to is not known. Qualities for individual bases were not recorded, and no much larger clone is one base off. Spanning cysteine to phenylalanine, the CDR3 consists of 14 amino acids. Only CDR3 DNA remains: 42 bases, in frame from the first base. V loses 5 bases, J loses 3 bases, and the germline ends lie 16 bases apart. Via the germline V gene, CDR1 is SQVTM and CDR2 ANQGSEA. TCRbeta CDR3 regions were amplified from genomic DNA using the immunoSEQ Assay, a bias-controlled multiplex PCR. The source study handled its data this way. Nucleated cell counts per sample were estimated from amplification of reference gene primers within the assay. To quantify the absolute abundance of each unique TCRbeta CDR3 rearrangement, sequence reads were collapsed and filtered. For each sample, productive Simpson clonality was calculated by taking the square root of Simpson's diversity index across productive rearrangements. The source is immuneACCESS, and TCRdb retained only in-frame sequences with V and J called. Part of the clones is not carried over; for the studies checked, unresolved V genes explain less than half of this, and the remainder is unexplained. V, J and clone size are taken as reported in that table, and D and trimming were inferred from the DNA itself. The sample has about 36,000 clones on record, over 75% of them singletons. About 33% of the sample is in the top ten clones.

These data come from a study of blood T cell repertoires in COVID-19 (dated by TCRdb to 2020 to 2022). The study in broad terms: Collaborator samples came from the United States, Italy and Spain and covered acute and convalescent phases of COVID-19. The repertoires were made available in a free public database intended to serve as a resource for research on the immune response to SARS-CoV-2. The material from the prospective study consisted of cDNA or gDNA derived from T cells, B-cell-depleted T cells, or PBMCs. The dataset comprised deeply sampled blood TCRbeta repertoires from subjects exposed to, actively infected with, or recovered from COVID-19. Sample metadata almost always included a de-identified subject ID, COVID-19 status, age in years and sex. Samples came from the ongoing ImmuneRACE study (first 160 participants) plus 1,254 subjects from 6 global collaborators. Where HLA class I and class II types were available, the types were taken from metadata supplied by the sample provider, not from assay-based typing.

The collaborating institutions used their own protocols to collect whole blood in K2EDTA tubes. For TCRbeta analysis, collaborator samples were shipped as frozen whole blood, as isolated PBMCs, or as DNA extracted from either sample type. What the authors observed across the whole study: Clinical and demographic metadata were provided uncurated, with the amount varying by source and participant.

The clonotype originates from a man aged 55 to 70 with acute or convalescent COVID-19. Sequencing used peripheral blood. Here the chain combines TRBV29-1 and TRBJ1-1, with TRBD1 perhaps the D gene, on 5 matching bases. The base sequence is TGCAGCGTTAACCCAGGGTTCTGGGACACTGAAGCTTTCTTT. Its coded protein is CSVNPGFWDTEAFF.